This is a list of T cell receptor beta chains from one sample in a study of blood T cell repertoires in COVID-19. TCRdb's table, derived via immunoSEQ multiplex PCR, lists solely in-frame clones and lacks some. Here the sample spans 250,000 to 300,000 clones, just under 90% being singletons. Sequencing was performed on peripheral blood. Receptor source: a woman aged 40 to 50 with acute or convalescent COVID-19. Each CDR3 is given with its conserved first and last residue. Fields, in order: clone size, CDR3 length, J gene, D gene, V gene, CDR3 protein, CDR3 DNA. The D gene is left open where the match is weak. Size is stated for part of the rows, as once, few or many counts, or as a class when the clone is expanded.

size: -
length: 13
J: TRBJ2-5
D: TRBD1
V: TRBV10-3
CDR3: CATARTGKETQYF
DNA: TGTGCCACCGCTAGGACAGGGAAAGAGACCCAGTACTTC

size: few
length: 16
J: TRBJ1-1
D: -
V: TRBV4-1
CDR3: CASSQDGGHWSTEAFF
DNA: TGCGCCAGCAGCCAAGATGGGGGCCACTGGAGCACTGAAGCTTTCTTT

size: -
length: 16
J: TRBJ1-6
D: TRBD1
V: TRBV6-1
CDR3: CASSESRTGAYSPLHF
DNA: TGTGCCAGCAGTGAGTCAAGGACAGGGGCTTATTCACCCCTCCACTTT

size: -
length: 17
J: TRBJ2-6
D: TRBD1
V: TRBV11-2
CDR3: CASSLGRGRNGANVLTF
DNA: TGTGCCAGCAGCTTAGGAAGGGGGCGTAACGGGGCCAACGTCCTGACTTTC

size: -
length: 15
J: TRBJ1-1
D: TRBD1
V: TRBV9
CDR3: CASSPPGQGRTEAFF
DNA: TGTGCCAGCAGCCCACCGGGACAGGGCCGCACTGAAGCTTTCTTT

size: -
length: 10
J: TRBJ1-2
D: -
V: TRBV4-2
CDR3: CASSNGGYTF
DNA: TGTGCCAGCAGCAACGGTGGCTACACCTTC

size: -
length: 15
J: TRBJ1-2
D: -
V: TRBV4-1
CDR3: CASSHSGVFERGYTF
DNA: TGCGCCAGCAGCCATTCGGGGGTTTTTGAGCGCGGCTACACCTTC

size: -
length: 11
J: TRBJ1-1
D: -
V: TRBV10-3
CDR3: CAIGGSTEAFF
DNA: TGTGCCATCGGTGGGAGTACTGAAGCTTTCTTT

size: -
length: 15
J: TRBJ2-5
D: TRBD2
V: TRBV9
CDR3: CASSGSGGGGETQYF
DNA: TGTGCCAGCAGCGGGTCCGGGGGGGGCGGAGAGACCCAGTACTTC

size: -
length: 15
J: TRBJ1-2
D: -
V: TRBV3-1/TRBV3-2
CDR3: CASSQPDRMNYGYTF
DNA: TGTGCCAGCAGCCAACCCGACAGGATGAACTATGGCTACACCTTC

size: -
length: 16
J: TRBJ1-4
D: TRBD1
V: TRBV4-1
CDR3: CASSQDLVQGNEKLFF
DNA: TGCGCCAGCAGCCAAGATCTGGTACAGGGGAATGAAAAACTGTTTTTT